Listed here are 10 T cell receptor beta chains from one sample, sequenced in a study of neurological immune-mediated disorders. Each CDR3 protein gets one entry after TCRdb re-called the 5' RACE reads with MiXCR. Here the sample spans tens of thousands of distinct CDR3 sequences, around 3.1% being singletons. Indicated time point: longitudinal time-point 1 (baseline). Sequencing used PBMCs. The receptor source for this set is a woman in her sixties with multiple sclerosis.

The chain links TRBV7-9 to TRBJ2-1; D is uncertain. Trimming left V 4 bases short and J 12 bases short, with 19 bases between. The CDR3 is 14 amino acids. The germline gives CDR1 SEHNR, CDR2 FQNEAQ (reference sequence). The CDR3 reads CASSSGRTQTMQFF. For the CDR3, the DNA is TGTGCCAGCAGCTCAGGACGGACCCAAACAATGCAGTTCTTC.

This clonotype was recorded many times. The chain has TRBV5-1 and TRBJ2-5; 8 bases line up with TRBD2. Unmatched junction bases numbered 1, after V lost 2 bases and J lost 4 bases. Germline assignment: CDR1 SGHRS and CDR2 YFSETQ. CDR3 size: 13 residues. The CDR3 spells CASSFSGGETQYF. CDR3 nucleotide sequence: TGCGCCAGCAGCTTCAGCGGGGGAGAGACCCAGTACTTC.

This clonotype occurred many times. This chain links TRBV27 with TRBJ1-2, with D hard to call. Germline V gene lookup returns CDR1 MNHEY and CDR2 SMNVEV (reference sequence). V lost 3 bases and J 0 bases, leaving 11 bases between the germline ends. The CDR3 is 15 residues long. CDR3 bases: TGTGCCAGCAGTTTCAAGCCCAATACTAACTATGGCTACACCTTC. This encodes CASSFKPNTNYGYTF.

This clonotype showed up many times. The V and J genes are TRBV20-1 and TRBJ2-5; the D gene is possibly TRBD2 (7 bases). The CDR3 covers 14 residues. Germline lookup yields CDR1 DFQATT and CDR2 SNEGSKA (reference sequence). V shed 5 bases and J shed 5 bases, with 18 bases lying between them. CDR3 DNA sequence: TGCAGTGCTCCTCGGGGGGCCGTTCAGGAGACCCAGTACTTC. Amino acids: CSAPRGAVQETQYF.

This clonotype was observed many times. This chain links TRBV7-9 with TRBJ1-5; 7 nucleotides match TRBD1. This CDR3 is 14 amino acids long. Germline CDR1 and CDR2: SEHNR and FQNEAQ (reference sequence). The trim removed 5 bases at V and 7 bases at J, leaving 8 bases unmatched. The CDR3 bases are TGTGCCAGCAGCCCAGGGACAGCCGGGCAGCCCCAGCATTTT. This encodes CASSPGTAGQPQHF.

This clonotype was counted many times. For the CDR3, the DNA is TGCGCCAGCAGCACCGCTGGGCAGACCAATGAGCAGTTCTTC. Residues: CASSTAGQTNEQFF. The genes are TRBV5-1 and TRBJ2-1; the D is unclear. Germline lookup yields CDR1 SGHRS and CDR2 YFSETQ. This CDR3 spans 14 amino acids. V was pared by 4 bases and J by 6 bases, with 14 bases between.

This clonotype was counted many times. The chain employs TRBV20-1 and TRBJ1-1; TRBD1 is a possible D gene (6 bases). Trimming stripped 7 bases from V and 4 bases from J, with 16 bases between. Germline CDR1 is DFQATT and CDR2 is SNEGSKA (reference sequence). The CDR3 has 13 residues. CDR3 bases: TGCAGTGACAGGGCGAGTTCCAGCACTGAAGCTTTCTTT. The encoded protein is CSDRASSSTEAFF.

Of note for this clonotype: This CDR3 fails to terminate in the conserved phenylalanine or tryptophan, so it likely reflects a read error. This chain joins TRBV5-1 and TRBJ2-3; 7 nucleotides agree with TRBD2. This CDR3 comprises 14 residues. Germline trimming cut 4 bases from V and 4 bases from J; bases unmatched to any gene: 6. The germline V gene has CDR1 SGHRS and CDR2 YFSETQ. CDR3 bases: TGCGCCAGCAGCCCGGGGGGTAGGCCAGATACGCAGTATAAT. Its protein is CASSPGGRPDTQYN.

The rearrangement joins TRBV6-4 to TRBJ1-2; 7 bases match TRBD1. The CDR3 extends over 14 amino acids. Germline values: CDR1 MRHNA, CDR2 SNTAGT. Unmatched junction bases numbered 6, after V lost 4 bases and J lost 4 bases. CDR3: CASSVDRRPYGYTF. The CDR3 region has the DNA TGTGCCAGCAGTGTGGACAGGAGACCCTATGGCTACACCTTC.

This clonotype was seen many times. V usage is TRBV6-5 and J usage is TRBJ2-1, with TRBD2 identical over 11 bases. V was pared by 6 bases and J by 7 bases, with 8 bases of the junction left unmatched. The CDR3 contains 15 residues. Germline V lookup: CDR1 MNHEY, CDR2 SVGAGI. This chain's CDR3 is CASSTTSGGGNEQFF. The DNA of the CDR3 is TGTGCCAGCAGCACCACTAGCGGGGGAGGGAATGAGCAGTTCTTC.